Below, 11 T cell receptor beta chains from the same sample are listed, as sequenced in a study of blood T cell repertoires in COVID-19. This table comes from immunoSEQ multiplex PCR, and its TCRdb copy is limited to in-frame clones, with some not included. The table shows approximately 170,000 clones, with 80% to 85% occurring only once. The specimen sequenced was peripheral blood. These receptors all stem from a man between 65 and 80 years old with active or convalescent COVID-19.

J is TRBJ2-5 and V is TRBV18; TRBD1 agrees at 7 bases. CDR1 is KGHSH and CDR2 is LQKENI in the germline V gene. The CDR3 sequence is 15 residues long. Germline trimming cut 2 bases from V and 5 bases from J; bases unmatched to any gene: 8. The CDR3 sequence: CASSPNRGMGETQYF. The CDR3 DNA is TGTGCCAGCTCACCAAACAGGGGAATGGGGGAGACCCAGTACTTC.

The rearrangement uses TRBV15 and TRBJ1-4; no clear D. The CDR3 consists of 13 residues. V dropped 0 bases and J dropped 7 bases, with 6 bases sitting between them. Germline V gene sequence: CDR1 LNHNV, CDR2 YYDKDF (reference sequence). The CDR3 bases are TGTGCCACCAGCAGAGATGAGGGTGAAAAACTGTTTTTT. Amino acid sequence: CATSRDEGEKLFF. Supplemented by reference TRBV15 and TRBJ1-4, the full variable domain reads DAMVIQNPRYQVTQFGKPVTLSCSQTLNHNVMYWYQQKSSQAPKLLFHYYDKDFNNEADTPDNFQSRRPNTSFCFLDIRSPGLGDTAMYLCATSRDEGEKLFFGSGTQLSVL.

The gene calls are TRBV15 and TRBJ2-6; 9 bases are a match to TRBD1. CDR3 length: 19 residues. The germline gives CDR1 LNHNV, CDR2 YYDKDF (reference sequence). Trimming removed 0 bases from V and 0 bases from J; junction bases left unmatched: 6. Written as DNA, the CDR3 is TGTGCCACCAGCAGAGATGGGGACAGGGCTCTCTCTGGGGCCAACGTCCTGACTTTC. Translated, it gives CATSRDGDRALSGANVLTF.

The chain is built from TRBV5-1 and TRBJ2-7; D is perhaps TRBD2 (5 bases). The CDR3 extends over 13 amino acids. V lost 6 bases and J 7 bases, leaving 17 bases between the germline ends. The germline gives CDR1 SGHRS, CDR2 YFSETQ. CDR3 bases: TGCGCCAGCACGATCCGGACCACGGGGGAGCAGTACTTC. Translating gives CASTIRTTGEQYF.

This chain links TRBV9 with TRBJ2-3; D gene uncertain. The CDR3 is made up of 13 amino acids. Germline CDR1 reads SGDLS; CDR2 reads YYNGEE. V lost 0 bases to trimming and J lost 5 bases, with 7 bases between them. This CDR3 reads CASSVVSGDTQYF. DNA of the CDR3: TGTGCCAGCAGCGTAGTTTCCGGAGATACGCAGTATTTT.

The V call is TRBV2, the J call TRBJ2-1; 9 positions agree with TRBD2. Trimming took 8 bases from V and 9 from J; bases not matched to a gene: 11. Germline CDR1 and CDR2: SNHLY and FYNNEI. The CDR3 contains 14 residues. The DNA for the CDR3 is TGTGCCAGCTCCCCGGGACTAGCACACACTGAGCAGTTCTTC. As protein: CASSPGLAHTEQFF.

This clone was seen only once. This chain links TRBV20-1 with TRBJ2-1, with no clear D. The CDR3 is 11 residues long. V dropped 3 bases and J dropped 7 bases, with 7 bases sitting between them. Per the germline V gene, CDR1 is DFQATT and CDR2 is SNEGSKA (reference sequence). Written as DNA, the CDR3 is TGCAGTGCTAGTGTAATAAATGAGCAGTTCTTC. Its protein is CSASVINEQFF.

The CDR3: CASIMNTEAFF. The CDR3, as DNA: TGTGCCAGTATTATGAACACTGAAGCTTTCTTT. J is TRBJ1-1 and V is TRBV19; D gene unclear. Germline assignment: CDR1 LNHDA and CDR2 SQIVND (reference sequence). Deletions cut 7 bases from V and 0 bases from J, with 3 bases between. CDR3 length: 11 residues.

The V and J genes are TRBV19 and TRBJ1-3; D remains ambiguous. The CDR3 runs 12 residues. The germline gives CDR1 LNHDA, CDR2 SQIVND (reference sequence). Trimming stripped 10 bases from V and 3 bases from J, with 10 bases between. The CDR3 DNA reads as TGTGCCACCGGTTACTTTGGAAACACCATATATTTT. Amino acids: CATGYFGNTIYF.

The chain couples TRBV6-5 to TRBJ2-2, with a weak D call TRBD1 (5 bases). This CDR3 has 15 residues. Trimming left V 4 bases short and J 1 base short, with 10 bases between. Germline V gene data show CDR1 as MNHEY and CDR2 as SVGAGI. CDR3 nucleotides: TGTGCCAGCAGTTTTGACAGAAAGAACACCGGGGAGCTGTTTTTT. This codes for CASSFDRKNTGELFF.

This clone was observed a handful of times. This chain connects TRBV11-2 to TRBJ1-2; the D gene is possibly TRBD1 (6 bases). V was shortened by 1 base and J by 8 bases, with 17 bases between the two germline ends. The germline V gene has CDR1 SGHAT and CDR2 FQNNGV. The CDR3 runs to 15 residues. The CDR3: CASSLGRWGLTGYTF. The CDR3 DNA reads TGTGCCAGCAGCTTAGGGAGGTGGGGGCTGACGGGCTACACCTTC.